Listed below are T cell receptor beta chains from one sample, sequenced in a study of CD8 T cells in Susac syndrome. TCRdb processed the immunoSEQ multiplex PCR reads anew with MiXCR; each CDR3 protein has one entry. The table has some 120,000 distinct CDR3 sequences, 90% to 95% seen once. The sequenced material came from CD4+ T cells from PBMCs. These receptors were obtained from a human donor in good health. CDR3s include the opening cysteine and the closing phenylalanine or tryptophan. D genes are given only for firm matches. A clone size is listed for some rows: how often the clone was seen (once, few, many), or a class if it is expanded.

V gene	J gene	D gene	CDR3 length	clone size	CDR3 DNA	CDR3 protein
TRBV6-2/TRBV6-3	TRBJ2-7	TRBD2	19	-	TGTGCCAGCAGTAACGCCGAGACAGTAAGCGGGAGAACCAGATACGAGCAGTACTTC	CASSNAETVSGRTRYEQYF
TRBV7-2	TRBJ2-1	-	16	-	TGTGCCAGCAGCTTAGGCGGCTTTCTCTCCTACAATGAGCAGTTCTTC	CASSLGGFLSYNEQFF
TRBV23-1	TRBJ1-1	-	16	-	TGCGCCAGCAGTCATCTGACCGACAGGTTCTGCACTGAAGCTTTCTTT	CASSHLTDRFCTEAFF
TRBV12-3/TRBV12-4	TRBJ1-4	-	13	-	TGTGCCAGCAGTCTATCCCCGACTGATAAACTGTTTTTT	CASSLSPTDKLFF
TRBV7-2	TRBJ2-3	-	15	-	TGTGCCAGCAGCTTAGCCGGGACTAGCACAGATACGCAGTATTTT	CASSLAGTSTDTQYF
TRBV29-1	TRBJ1-1	-	16	-	TGCAGCGTTGAAGACCGGGCCCGGGGGACGGGAACTGAAGCTTTCTTT	CSVEDRARGTGTEAFF
TRBV9	TRBJ2-6	-	16	-	TGTGCCAGCAGCCTCCGGACAGACTCTGGGGCCAACGTCCTGACTTTC	CASSLRTDSGANVLTF
TRBV28	TRBJ1-3	TRBD1	14	-	TGTGCCAGCAGTAAAAGGACAGGAGGAAACACCATATATTTT	CASSKRTGGNTIYF
TRBV27	TRBJ2-7	TRBD1	17	-	TGTGCCAGCAGTTTACTAGCGAGAGGCAGGGGGCCGTACGAGCAGTACTTC	CASSLLARGRGPYEQYF
TRBV6-2/TRBV6-3	TRBJ2-7	TRBD1	13	-	TGTGCCAGCGAGGGACAGGTCTCCTACGAGCAGTACTTC	CASEGQVSYEQYF
TRBV3-1	TRBJ1-2	-	13	-	TGTGCCAGCAGCCAGAAAAGGCGATATGGCTACACCTTC	CASSQKRRYGYTF
TRBV23-1	TRBJ2-7	TRBD1	16	-	TGCGCCAGCAGTCAGTATGACAGGGGCTTATCCTACGAGCAGTACTTC	CASSQYDRGLSYEQYF
TRBV4-2	TRBJ2-7	-	15	-	TGTGCCAGCAGCCAAGATGCAGGGAGCGCCTACGAGCAGTACTTC	CASSQDAGSAYEQYF
TRBV15	TRBJ2-2	-	16	once	TGTGCCACCAGCAGAGCCACAGGGGGGGACACCGGGGAGCTGTTTTTT	CATSRATGGDTGELFF
TRBV28	TRBJ1-2	-	13	-	TGTGCCACCCGCCAGGAATCGTCTTACGGCTACACCTTC	CATRQESSYGYTF
TRBV19	TRBJ1-5	-	14	-	TGTGCCAGTAGTATAGTATCGGGCAATCAGCCCCAGCATTTT	CASSIVSGNQPQHF
TRBV3-1	TRBJ2-7	-	13	-	TGTGCCAGCAGCCAATCGACAGGCTTCGAGCAGTACTTC	CASSQSTGFEQYF
TRBV6-5	TRBJ1-4	-	14	-	TGTGCCAGCACCAAGATTGGAGCTAGGGAAAAACTGTTTTTT	CASTKIGAREKLFF
TRBV27	TRBJ2-7	TRBD1	16	-	TGTGCCAGCAGTTTAACCGGGACAGGGTCACCCTACGAGCAGTACTTC	CASSLTGTGSPYEQYF
TRBV29-1	TRBJ2-1	-	10	few	TGCAGCGTTGAGAACAGACTCCACTTCTTC	CSVENRLHFF
TRBV6-5	TRBJ2-7	TRBD2	16	-	TGTGCCAGCAGTTACTCGACGGGACTAGCTGTCTACGAGCAGTACTTC	CASSYSTGLAVYEQYF
TRBV12-3/TRBV12-4	TRBJ1-2	-	14	-	TGTGCCAGCAGCCTCTCCCAGGGGCCGGGTGGCTACACCTTC	CASSLSQGPGGYTF
TRBV7-2	TRBJ2-5	TRBD1	15	-	TGTGCCAGCAGCTTACTAGGGACAGCCCCGGAGACCCAGTACTTC	CASSLLGTAPETQYF
TRBV14	TRBJ2-3	TRBD2	12	once	TGTGCCAGCAGCCAAGTAGCGGGGAAGCAGTATTTT	CASSQVAGKQYF
TRBV7-2	TRBJ2-6	-	17	-	TGTGCCAGCAGCTCCCCGGGAAGAGAGGTCGGGGCCAACGTCCTGACTTTC	CASSSPGREVGANVLTF
TRBV5-1	TRBJ2-5	-	13	-	TGCGCCAGCAGCGGCAGTCTCCAAGAGACCCAGTACTTC	CASSGSLQETQYF
TRBV11-3	TRBJ2-2	-	14	-	TGTGCCAGCAGATTGACAGCGAACACCGGGGAGCTGTTTTTT	CASRLTANTGELFF
TRBV2	TRBJ1-3	-	14	few	TGTGCCAGCAGTGGGGAACAACTTGGAAACACCATATATTTT	CASSGEQLGNTIYF
TRBV20-1	TRBJ2-2	-	14	-	TGCAGTGCCCAGCGGAGCGCGAACACCGGGGAGCTGTTTTTT	CSAQRSANTGELFF
TRBV28	TRBJ1-2	-	12	-	TGTGCCAGCAGTTTCCAGGGCTATGGCTACACCTTC	CASSFQGYGYTF
TRBV29-1	TRBJ2-1	TRBD2	14	-	TGCAGCGTTGGACTAGCGGGATACTACAATGAGCAGTTCTTC	CSVGLAGYYNEQFF
TRBV15	TRBJ2-1	-	11	once	TGTGCCACCAGCATGAACAATGAGCAGTTCTTC	CATSMNNEQFF
TRBV12-3/TRBV12-4	TRBJ1-5	TRBD1	15	-	TGTGCCAGCGGACCGGGACAGGGGGCGGATCAGCCCCAGCATTTT	CASGPGQGADQPQHF
TRBV11-2	TRBJ2-5	-	15	-	TGTGCCAGCAGACCTCTCGGCACAGGACAAGAGACCCAGTACTTC	CASRPLGTGQETQYF
TRBV29-1	TRBJ2-2	TRBD2	15	-	TGCAGCGTTGAAAAGGCGGGAGGGTTCACCGGGGAGCTGTTTTTT	CSVEKAGGFTGELFF
TRBV28	TRBJ1-5	-	14	-	TGTGCCAGCAGTTTAGGGCTTAGCAATCAGCCCCAGCATTTT	CASSLGLSNQPQHF
TRBV5-6	TRBJ2-5	TRBD2	13	-	TGTGCCAGCACCCGAGGACTAGAAGAGACCCAGTACTTC	CASTRGLEETQYF
TRBV6-5	TRBJ2-7	-	15	-	TGTGCCAGCACTCCGCGGCCGGAACTCGACTACGAGCAGTACTTC	CASTPRPELDYEQYF
TRBV6-2/TRBV6-3	TRBJ2-6	-	13	-	TGTGCCAGCCTCTACTCTGGGGCCAACGTCCTGACTTTC	CASLYSGANVLTF
TRBV3-1	TRBJ1-1	-	14	-	TGTGCCAGCAGCCGAGGACTAAGGGGCACTGAAGCTTTCTTT	CASSRGLRGTEAFF
TRBV29-1	TRBJ1-4	-	13	-	TGCAGCGTTAGAGTTGCAACTAATGAAAAACTGTTTTTT	CSVRVATNEKLFF
TRBV7-2	TRBJ1-5	-	14	once	TGTGCCAGCAGCTCCGAGGGGGGCAATCAGCCCCAGCATTTT	CASSSEGGNQPQHF
TRBV20-1	TRBJ1-4	TRBD1	16	-	TGCAGTGCTAGAGGGGTCCGGGGACAGGCTAATGAAAAACTGTTTTTT	CSARGVRGQANEKLFF
TRBV29-1	TRBJ2-1	TRBD2	12	-	TGCAGCCTAGTAGCGGGATGGAATGAGCAGTTCTTC	CSLVAGWNEQFF
TRBV30	TRBJ1-5	-	16	-	TGTGCCTGGAGTGTACGGCAGCCTTATAGCAATCAGCCCCAGCATTTT	CAWSVRQPYSNQPQHF
TRBV9	TRBJ2-1	-	14	-	TGTGCCAGCAGCGTAGCTGGAGACTACAATGAGCAGTTCTTC	CASSVAGDYNEQFF
TRBV19	TRBJ2-2	-	12	few	TGTGCCAGTAGTATAAACACCGGGGAGCTGTTTTTT	CASSINTGELFF
TRBV5-1	TRBJ2-5	-	14	-	TGCGCCAGCAGCTTGGGGGCCAGGGGCGAGACCCAGTACTTC	CASSLGARGETQYF
TRBV6-1	TRBJ2-6	-	13	-	TGTGCCAGCACTTCCGAGGGGGCCAACGTCCTGACTTTC	CASTSEGANVLTF
TRBV29-1	TRBJ2-6	-	15	-	TGCAGCGTTGAAGATTCGGGTTCTGGGGCCAACGTCCTGACTTTC	CSVEDSGSGANVLTF
TRBV3-1	TRBJ2-5	-	15	-	TGTGCCAGCAGCCAAGCCTCGGGGGTCCCAGAGACCCAGTACTTC	CASSQASGVPETQYF
TRBV3-1	TRBJ1-2	-	13	-	TGTGCCAGCAGCCAAGGGACGCAAAGTCACTACACCTTC	CASSQGTQSHYTF
TRBV5-7	TRBJ2-3	TRBD2	16	once	TGTGCCAGCAGCACCATCGATAGCGGGAGCACAGATACGCAGTATTTT	CASSTIDSGSTDTQYF